The clone carrying this T cell receptor beta chain was seen a few times. Its matching antigen is unknown. CDR3 length: 14 residues. Germline-derived CDR1 and CDR2 are SGHTA and FQGNSA. The V segment lost 5 bases and the J segment 4 bases; nucleotides outside the gene matches: 7. These data come from a study of T cells after yellow fever vaccination. Study conclusions and caveats: Post-booster samples contained most primary-vaccination clones (nearly 98% CD4, about 90% CD8).

5'RACE template switching added a universal primer site and UMIs to TCR cDNA. TCRdb passed the 5' RACE reads through MiXCR, listing each CDR3 protein once. The sample gives around 340,000 distinct CDR3 sequences, approximately 9% of which show up once; roughly 18% is in the top ten. This chain links TRBV7-2 with TRBJ2-7, with 8 bases identical to TRBD1. This sequence originates from a man aged 18 to 35 who received the YFV17D yellow fever vaccine. The sample here was PBMCs, taken on the day of the first yellow fever vaccination. This CDR3 reads CASSMSGGDYEQYF. CDR3 nucleotide sequence: TGTGCCAGCAGCATGTCAGGGGGCGATTACGAGCAGTACTTC.